This TCR beta chain was sequenced for a study of identical twins (TCRdb year 2016). Regarding the research as a whole: TCR alpha and beta repertoires from monozygotic twins, unrelated adults of various ages and cord blood were deep-sequenced to test whether fetal clonotypes persist. To rule out contamination, replicate twin experiments were performed at different times with different library preparation protocols. What the study reported, not specific to this receptor: Compared with coincidental sharing between unrelated individuals, out-of-frame TCR alpha sequences shared between twins showed an excess of sequences with low generation probability. Fewer insertions were carried by abundant cord blood beta clonotypes, a similar but weaker trend appeared in young adult naive repertoires, and no such trend appeared in memory repertoires. Excess twin sharing in beta out-of-frame sequences was weaker because fewer shared sequences lowered the signal-to-noise ratio. Invariant T cells such as MAIT and iNKT could partly confound zero-insertion analyses, though diverse VJ usage argued against this for most clonotypes. Out-of-frame TCR alpha sharing in monozygotic twins was systematically underestimated by recombination models, whereas sharing between unrelated individuals was in agreement with the recombination models. Because the same donors could not be followed over many years, conclusions were based on cross-sectional statistical analysis.

All donors were healthy Caucasians. Three pairs of female monozygotic twins, all aged about 18 to 29 years, were included in the twin cohort. Positive isolation kits from Invitrogen were used to isolate CD4+ and CD8+ T cell populations. This clonotype came up a few times. Its antigen remains undetermined. Base qualities were left out, and no much larger clone turns up one base away. The method was 5' RACE. Instrument used: Illumina HiSeq 2000. Template switching introduced a universal primer binding site; the final cDNA contained a unique molecular identifier, enabling accurate counting of TCR cDNA molecules. Specific primers in the conserved constant-segment region were used to synthesize first-strand cDNA for the TCR alpha and beta chains. Each cDNA library was double barcoded, with a SMART-Mk sample barcode plus Illumina barcodes, to control for contamination. TruSeq adapter sequences along with Illumina sample barcodes were introduced in two successive PCR steps. Sequencing of the TCR alpha and beta cDNA libraries was done on the Illumina HiSeq platform using custom primers. Turning to the authors' computational methods: Raw reads were processed with MiGEC to extract unique molecular identifiers, and MiXCR was used to determine CDR3 positions. For each individual, recombination models were inferred using an EM algorithm with the repgenHMM and IGoR tools. Shared clonotype analysis was performed with the tcR package in R, normalizing sharing by the product of cloneset sizes. Out-of-frame nonproductive sequences were analyzed to study raw recombination free of thymic and clonal selection effects. TCRdb cleaned the public reads at Q25 with fastp, built clones with MiXCR and kept in-frame beta chains. Each entry is one CDR3 protein sequence, shown with its most common DNA and genes. The V and J calls were not made by the authors but by TCRdb's processing. Recorded for this sample are approximately 550,000 distinct CDR3 sequences; 20% to 25% of them occurred a single time. Together, the top ten hold around 0.47% of the sample.

The CDR3, cysteine through phenylalanine, is 14 amino acids long. The sequence is cut down to CDR3 DNA, 42 bases in frame from base 1. The germline V gene supplies CDR1 ENHRY and CDR2 SYGVKD. The junction shows trimming of 6 bases on V and 1 base on J, plus 11 bases between the germline ends. These data were also reused for a study on yellow fever vaccine responses in identical twins. As described in the second report: According to the authors, in identical twins the way T cells responded to vaccination appeared partly convergent and partly personalized. Focusing on identical twins, the study followed the T cell clones that responded to the vaccine, and did so with precision.

The sequence was obtained from a woman aged 18 to 35 in good health. The rearrangement joined TRBV10-3 to TRBJ2-3; TRBD1 might be the D gene, on 5 matching bases. What was sequenced was CD4+ T cells sorted from blood. In nucleotide form, the sequence is TGTGCCATCAGAGGACAAGCTGGCACAGATACGCAGTATTTT. It translates as CAIRGQAGTDTQYF.